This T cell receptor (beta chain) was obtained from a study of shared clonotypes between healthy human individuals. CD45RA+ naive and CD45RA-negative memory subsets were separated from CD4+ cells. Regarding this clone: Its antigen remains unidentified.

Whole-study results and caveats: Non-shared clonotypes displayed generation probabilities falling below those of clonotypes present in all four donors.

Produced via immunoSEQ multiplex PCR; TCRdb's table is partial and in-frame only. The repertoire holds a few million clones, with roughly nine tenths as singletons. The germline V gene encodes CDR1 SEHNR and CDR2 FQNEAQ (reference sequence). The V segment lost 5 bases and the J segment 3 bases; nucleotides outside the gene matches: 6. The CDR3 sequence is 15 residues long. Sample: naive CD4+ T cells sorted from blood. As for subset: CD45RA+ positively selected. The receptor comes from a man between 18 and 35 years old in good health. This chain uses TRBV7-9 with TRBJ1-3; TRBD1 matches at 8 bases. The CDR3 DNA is TGTGCCAGCAGCATAGACAGGGGTTTTGGAAACACCATATATTTT. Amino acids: CASSIDRGFGNTIYF.